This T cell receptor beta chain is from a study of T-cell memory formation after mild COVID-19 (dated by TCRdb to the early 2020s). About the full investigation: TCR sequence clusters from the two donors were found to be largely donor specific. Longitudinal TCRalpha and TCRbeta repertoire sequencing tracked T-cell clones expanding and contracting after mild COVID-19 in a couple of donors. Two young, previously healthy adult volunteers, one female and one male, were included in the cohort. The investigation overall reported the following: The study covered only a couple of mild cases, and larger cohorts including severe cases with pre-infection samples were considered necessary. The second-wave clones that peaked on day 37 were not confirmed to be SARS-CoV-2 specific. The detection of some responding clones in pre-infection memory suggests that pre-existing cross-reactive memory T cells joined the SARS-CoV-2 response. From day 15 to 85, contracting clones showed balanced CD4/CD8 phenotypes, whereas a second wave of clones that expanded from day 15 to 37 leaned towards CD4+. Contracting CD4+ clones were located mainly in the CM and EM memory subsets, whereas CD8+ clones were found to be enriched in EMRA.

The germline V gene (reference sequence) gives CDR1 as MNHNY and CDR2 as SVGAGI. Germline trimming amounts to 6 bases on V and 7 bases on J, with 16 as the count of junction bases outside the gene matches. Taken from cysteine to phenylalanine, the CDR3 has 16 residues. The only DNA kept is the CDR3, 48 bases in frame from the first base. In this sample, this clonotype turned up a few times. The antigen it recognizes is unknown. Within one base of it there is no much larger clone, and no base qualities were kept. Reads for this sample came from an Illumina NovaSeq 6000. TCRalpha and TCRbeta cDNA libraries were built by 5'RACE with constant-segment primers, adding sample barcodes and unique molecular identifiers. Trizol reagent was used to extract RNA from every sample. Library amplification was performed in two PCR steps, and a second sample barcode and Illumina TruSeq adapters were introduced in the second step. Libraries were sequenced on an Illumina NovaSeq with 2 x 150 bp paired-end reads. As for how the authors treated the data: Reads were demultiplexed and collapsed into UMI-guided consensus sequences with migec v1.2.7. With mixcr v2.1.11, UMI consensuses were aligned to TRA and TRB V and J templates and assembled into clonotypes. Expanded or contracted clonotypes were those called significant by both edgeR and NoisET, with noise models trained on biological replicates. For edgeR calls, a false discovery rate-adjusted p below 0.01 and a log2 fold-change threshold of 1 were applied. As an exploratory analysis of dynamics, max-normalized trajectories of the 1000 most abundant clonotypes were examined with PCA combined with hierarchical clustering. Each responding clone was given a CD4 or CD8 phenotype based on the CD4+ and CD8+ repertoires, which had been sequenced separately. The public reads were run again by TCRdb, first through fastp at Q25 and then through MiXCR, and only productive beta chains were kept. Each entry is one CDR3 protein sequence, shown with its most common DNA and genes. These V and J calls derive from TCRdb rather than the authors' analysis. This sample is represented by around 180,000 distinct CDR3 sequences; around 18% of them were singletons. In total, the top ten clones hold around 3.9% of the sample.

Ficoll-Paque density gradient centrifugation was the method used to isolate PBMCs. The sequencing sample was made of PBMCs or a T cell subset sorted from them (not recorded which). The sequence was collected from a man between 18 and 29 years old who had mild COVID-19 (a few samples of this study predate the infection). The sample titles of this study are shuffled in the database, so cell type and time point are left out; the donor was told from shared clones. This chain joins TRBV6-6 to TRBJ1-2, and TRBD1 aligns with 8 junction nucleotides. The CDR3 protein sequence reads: CASSQSGGAAVFGYTF. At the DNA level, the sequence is TGTGCCAGCAGCCAGTCAGGGGGCGCGGCTGTTTTTGGCTACACCTTC.